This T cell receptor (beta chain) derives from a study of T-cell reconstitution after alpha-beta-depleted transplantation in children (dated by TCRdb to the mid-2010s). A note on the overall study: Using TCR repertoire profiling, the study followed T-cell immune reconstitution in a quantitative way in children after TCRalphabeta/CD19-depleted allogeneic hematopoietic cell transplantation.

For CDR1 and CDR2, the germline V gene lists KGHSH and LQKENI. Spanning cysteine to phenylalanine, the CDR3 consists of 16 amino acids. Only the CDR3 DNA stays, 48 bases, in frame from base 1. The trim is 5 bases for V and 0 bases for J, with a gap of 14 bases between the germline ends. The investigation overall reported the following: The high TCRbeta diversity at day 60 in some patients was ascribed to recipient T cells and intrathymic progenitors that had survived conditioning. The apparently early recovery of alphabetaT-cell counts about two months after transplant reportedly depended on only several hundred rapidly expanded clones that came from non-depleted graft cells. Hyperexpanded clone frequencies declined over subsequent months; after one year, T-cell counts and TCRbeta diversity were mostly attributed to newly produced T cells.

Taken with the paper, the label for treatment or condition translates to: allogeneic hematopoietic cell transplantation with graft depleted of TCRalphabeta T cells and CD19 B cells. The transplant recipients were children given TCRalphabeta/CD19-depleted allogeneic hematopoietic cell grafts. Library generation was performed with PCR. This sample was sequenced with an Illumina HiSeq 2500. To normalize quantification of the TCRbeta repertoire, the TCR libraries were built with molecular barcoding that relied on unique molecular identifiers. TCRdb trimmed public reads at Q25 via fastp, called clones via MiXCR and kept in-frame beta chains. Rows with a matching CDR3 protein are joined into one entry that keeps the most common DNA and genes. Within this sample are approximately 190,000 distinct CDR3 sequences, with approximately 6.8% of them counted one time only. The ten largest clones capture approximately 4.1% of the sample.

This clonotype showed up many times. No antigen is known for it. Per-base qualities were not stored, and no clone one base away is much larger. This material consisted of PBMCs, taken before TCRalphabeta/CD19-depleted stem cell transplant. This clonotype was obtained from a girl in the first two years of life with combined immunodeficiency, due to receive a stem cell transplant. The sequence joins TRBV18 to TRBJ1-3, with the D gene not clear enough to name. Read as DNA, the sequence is TGTGCCAGCTCAGCAAGGACGGCCGTCTCTGGAAACACCATATATTTT. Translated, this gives CASSARTAVSGNTIYF.